The source of this T cell receptor beta chain is a study of Ad26.COV2.S vaccination and SARS-CoV-2 variants. About the research overall: In the study, Ad26.COV2.S was injected intramuscularly once, or twice 56 days apart.

CDR1 is SGHAT, CDR2 FQNNGV, per germline. The junction had 12 bases not matched to a gene; V was cut back by 1 base and J by 4 bases. The CDR3 sequence is 17 residues long. The study's findings and limits: Assessments of TCR breadth and depth may have underestimated the total T cell responses. Recipients of vaccine and of placebo showed similar breadth of their non-spike TCR repertoires.

This sample's treatment: roughly 19 received Ad26.COV2.S at low or high dose, single or two shots; several received placebo; per-sample allocation not given. Specimen acquisition occurred on day 63 following the initial vaccine or placebo injection. A Boston adult aged 18-55 years was the donor. Profiled with immunoSEQ multiplex PCR; TCRdb holds only in-frame clones, not every one. The data contain about 400,000 clones, 70% to 90% of them singletons. To note about this clone: Its specificity is unknown.

This sequence was found in a person aged 18 to 59 who received the Ad26.COV2.S COVID-19 vaccine or a placebo. The sample in question was peripheral blood, obtained in a trial of Ad26.COV2.S vaccine versus placebo. The rearrangement joins TRBV11-2 to TRBJ2-7; 8 nucleotides line up with TRBD2. CDR3 sequence reads: CASSLVVSGTPGYEQYF. The DNA for the CDR3 is TGTGCCAGCAGCTTAGTTGTTAGCGGGACTCCGGGATACGAGCAGTACTTC.